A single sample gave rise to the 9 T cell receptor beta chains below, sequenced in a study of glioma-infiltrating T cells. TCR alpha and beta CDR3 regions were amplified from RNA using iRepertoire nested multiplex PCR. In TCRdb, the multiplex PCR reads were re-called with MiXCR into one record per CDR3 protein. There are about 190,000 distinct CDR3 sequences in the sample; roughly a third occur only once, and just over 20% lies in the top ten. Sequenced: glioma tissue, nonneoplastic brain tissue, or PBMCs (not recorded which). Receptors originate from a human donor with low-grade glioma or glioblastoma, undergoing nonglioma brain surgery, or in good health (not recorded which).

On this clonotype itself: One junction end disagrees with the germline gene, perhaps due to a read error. The CDR3 reads CASSESGTSGRERASTYTQYF. The CDR3 DNA reads as TGTGCCAGCAGTGAGTCCGGGACTAGCGGGAGGGAGAGGGCTAGCACATATACGCAGTATTTT. V is TRBV25-1 and J is TRBJ2-3; 16 bases fit TRBD2. The germline V gene encodes CDR1 MGHDK and CDR2 SYGVNS. This CDR3 has 21 residues.

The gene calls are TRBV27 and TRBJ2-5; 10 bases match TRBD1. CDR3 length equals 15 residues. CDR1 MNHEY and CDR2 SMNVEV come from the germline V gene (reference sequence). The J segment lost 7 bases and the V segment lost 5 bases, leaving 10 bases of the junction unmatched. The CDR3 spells CASSAPGQGMGTQYF. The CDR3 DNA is TGTGCCAGCAGTGCTCCGGGACAGGGGATGGGGACCCAGTACTTC.

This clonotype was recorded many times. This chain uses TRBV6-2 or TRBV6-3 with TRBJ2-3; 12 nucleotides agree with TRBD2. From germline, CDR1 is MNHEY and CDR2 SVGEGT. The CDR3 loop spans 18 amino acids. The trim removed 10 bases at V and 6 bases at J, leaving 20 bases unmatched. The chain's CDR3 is CATARIGLGLAGPDTQYF. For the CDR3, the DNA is TGTGCCACCGCGCGTATCGGACTTGGACTAGCGGGACCGGATACGCAGTATTTT.

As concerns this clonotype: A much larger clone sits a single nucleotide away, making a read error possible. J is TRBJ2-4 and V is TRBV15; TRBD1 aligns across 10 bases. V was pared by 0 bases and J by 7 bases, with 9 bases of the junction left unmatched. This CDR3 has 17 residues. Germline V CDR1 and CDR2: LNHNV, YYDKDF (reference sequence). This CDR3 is CATSRDKKRDRGNIQYF. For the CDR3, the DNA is TGTGCCACCAGCAGAGACAAGAAGCGGGACAGGGGTAACATTCAGTACTTC.

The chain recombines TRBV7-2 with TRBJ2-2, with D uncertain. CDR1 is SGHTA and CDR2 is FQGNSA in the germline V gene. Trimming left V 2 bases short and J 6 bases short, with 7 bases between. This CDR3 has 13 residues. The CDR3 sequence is CASSLSLAGELFF. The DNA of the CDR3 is TGTGCCAGCAGCTTAAGCCTGGCCGGGGAGCTGTTTTTT. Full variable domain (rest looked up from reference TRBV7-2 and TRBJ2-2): GAGVSQSPSNKVTEKGKDVELRCDPISGHTALYWYRQSLGQGLEFLIYFQGNSAPDKSGLPSDRFSAERTGGSVSTLTIQRTQQEDSAVYLCASSLSLAGELFFGEGSRLTVL.

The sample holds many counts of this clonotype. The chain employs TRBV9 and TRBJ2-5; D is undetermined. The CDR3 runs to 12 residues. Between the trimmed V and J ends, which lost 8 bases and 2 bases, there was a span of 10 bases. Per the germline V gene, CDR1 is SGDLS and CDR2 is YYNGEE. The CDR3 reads CASSGPQETQYF. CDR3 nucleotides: TGTGCCAGTTCCGGACCACAAGAGACCCAGTACTTC.

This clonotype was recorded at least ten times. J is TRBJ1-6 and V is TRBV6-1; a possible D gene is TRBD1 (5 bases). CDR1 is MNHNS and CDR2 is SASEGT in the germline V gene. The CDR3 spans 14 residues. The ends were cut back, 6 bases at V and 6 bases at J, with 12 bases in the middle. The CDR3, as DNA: TGTGCCAGCAGGATAGACAGTAGTAATTCACCCCTCCACTTT. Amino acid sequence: CASRIDSSNSPLHF.

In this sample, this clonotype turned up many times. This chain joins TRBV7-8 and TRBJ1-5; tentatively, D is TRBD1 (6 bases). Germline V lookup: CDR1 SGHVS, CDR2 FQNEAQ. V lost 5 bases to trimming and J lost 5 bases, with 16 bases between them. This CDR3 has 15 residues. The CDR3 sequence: CASSPDRLAHQPQHF. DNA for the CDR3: TGTGCCAGCAGCCCTGACAGGCTAGCCCATCAGCCCCAGCATTTT.

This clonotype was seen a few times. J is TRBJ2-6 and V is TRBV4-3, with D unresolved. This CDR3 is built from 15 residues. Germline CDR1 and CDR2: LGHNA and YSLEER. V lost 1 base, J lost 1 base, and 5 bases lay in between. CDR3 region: CASSQGVSGANVLTF. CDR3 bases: TGCGCCAGCAGCCAAGGGGTATCTGGGGCCAACGTCCTGACTTTC.